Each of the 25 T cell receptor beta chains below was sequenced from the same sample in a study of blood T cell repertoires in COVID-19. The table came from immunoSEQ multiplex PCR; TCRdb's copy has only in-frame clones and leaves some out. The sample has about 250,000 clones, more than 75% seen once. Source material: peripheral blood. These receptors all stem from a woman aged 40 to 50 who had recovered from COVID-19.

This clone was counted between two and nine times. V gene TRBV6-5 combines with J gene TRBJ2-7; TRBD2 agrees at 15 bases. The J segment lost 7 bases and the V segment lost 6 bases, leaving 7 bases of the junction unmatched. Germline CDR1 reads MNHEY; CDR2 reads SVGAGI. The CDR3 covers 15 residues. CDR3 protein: CASSRTSGRAGEQYF. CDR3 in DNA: TGTGCCAGCAGCCGGACTAGCGGGAGGGCCGGAGAGCAGTACTTC.

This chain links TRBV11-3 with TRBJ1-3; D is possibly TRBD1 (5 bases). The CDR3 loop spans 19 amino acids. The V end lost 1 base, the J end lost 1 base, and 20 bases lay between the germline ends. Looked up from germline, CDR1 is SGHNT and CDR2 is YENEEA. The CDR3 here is CASSLGDWGRGPSGNTIYF. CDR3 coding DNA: TGTGCCAGCAGCTTAGGTGACTGGGGCCGAGGTCCTTCTGGAAACACCATATATTTT.

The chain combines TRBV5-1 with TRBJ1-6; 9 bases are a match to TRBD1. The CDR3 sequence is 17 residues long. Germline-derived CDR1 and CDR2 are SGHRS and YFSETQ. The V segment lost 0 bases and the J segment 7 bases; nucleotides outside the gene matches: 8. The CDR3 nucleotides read TGCGCCAGCAGCTTGGCCCCCACGGGACAGGGAAATTCACCCCTCCACTTT. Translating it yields CASSLAPTGQGNSPLHF.

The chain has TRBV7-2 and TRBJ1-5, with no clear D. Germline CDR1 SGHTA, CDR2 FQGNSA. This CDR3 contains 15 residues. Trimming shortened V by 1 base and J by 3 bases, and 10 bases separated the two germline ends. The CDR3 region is CASSLVPGANQPQHF. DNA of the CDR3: TGTGCCAGCAGCTTAGTGCCGGGTGCCAATCAGCCCCAGCATTTT.

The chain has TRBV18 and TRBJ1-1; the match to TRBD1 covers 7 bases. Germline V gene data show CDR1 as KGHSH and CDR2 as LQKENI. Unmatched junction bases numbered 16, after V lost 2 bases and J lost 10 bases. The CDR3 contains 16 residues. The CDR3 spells CASSPSGTGAGGSAFF. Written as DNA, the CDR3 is TGTGCCAGCTCACCATCAGGCACCGGGGCAGGGGGGTCAGCTTTCTTT.

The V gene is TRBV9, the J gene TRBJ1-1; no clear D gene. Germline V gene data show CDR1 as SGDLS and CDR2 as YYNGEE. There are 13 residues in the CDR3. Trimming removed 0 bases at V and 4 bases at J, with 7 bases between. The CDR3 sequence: CASSVDRGTEAFF. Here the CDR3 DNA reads TGTGCCAGCAGCGTAGATCGGGGCACTGAAGCTTTCTTT.

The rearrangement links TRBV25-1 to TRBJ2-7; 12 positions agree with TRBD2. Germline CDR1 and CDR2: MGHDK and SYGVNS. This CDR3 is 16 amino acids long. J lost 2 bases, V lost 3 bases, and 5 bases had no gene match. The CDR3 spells CASSDPTSGRTYEQYF. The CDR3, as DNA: TGTGCCAGCAGTGACCCCACTAGCGGGAGGACCTACGAGCAGTACTTC.

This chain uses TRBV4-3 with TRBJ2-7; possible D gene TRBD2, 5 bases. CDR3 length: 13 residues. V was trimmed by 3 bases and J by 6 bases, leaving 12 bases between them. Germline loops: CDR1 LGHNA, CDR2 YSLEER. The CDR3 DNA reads TGCGCCAGCAGCCAGGGCTCTGGAGGCGAGCAGTACTTC. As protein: CASSQGSGGEQYF.

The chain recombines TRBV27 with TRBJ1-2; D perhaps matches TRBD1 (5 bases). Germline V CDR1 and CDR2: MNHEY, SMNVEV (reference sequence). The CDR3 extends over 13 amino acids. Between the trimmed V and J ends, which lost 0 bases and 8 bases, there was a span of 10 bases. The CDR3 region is CASSLSRDGGYTF. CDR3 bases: TGTGCCAGCAGTTTATCCAGGGATGGAGGCTACACCTTC.

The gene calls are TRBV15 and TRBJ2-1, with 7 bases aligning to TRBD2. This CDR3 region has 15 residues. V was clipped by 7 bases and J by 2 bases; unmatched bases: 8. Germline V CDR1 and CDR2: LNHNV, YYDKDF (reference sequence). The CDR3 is CATKQAGPPYNEQFF. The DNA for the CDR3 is TGTGCCACCAAACAAGCGGGGCCCCCCTACAATGAGCAGTTCTTC.

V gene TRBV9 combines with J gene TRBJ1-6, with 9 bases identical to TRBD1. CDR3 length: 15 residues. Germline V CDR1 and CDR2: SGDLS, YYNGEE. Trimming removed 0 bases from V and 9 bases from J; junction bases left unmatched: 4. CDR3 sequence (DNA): TGTGCCAGCAGCGTAGGGGACAGGGTCCGTTCACCCCTCCACTTT. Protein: CASSVGDRVRSPLHF.

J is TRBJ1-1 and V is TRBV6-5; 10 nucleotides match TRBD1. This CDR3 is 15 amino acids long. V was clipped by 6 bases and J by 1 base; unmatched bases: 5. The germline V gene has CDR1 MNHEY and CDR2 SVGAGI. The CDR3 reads CASSLGDRGNTEAFF. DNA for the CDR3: TGTGCCAGCAGCCTCGGGGACAGGGGGAACACTGAAGCTTTCTTT.

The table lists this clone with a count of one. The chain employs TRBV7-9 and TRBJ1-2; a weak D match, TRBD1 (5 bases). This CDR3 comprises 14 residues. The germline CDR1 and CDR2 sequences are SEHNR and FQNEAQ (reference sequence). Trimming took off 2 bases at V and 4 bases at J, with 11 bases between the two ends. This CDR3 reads CASSLTGLSYGYTF. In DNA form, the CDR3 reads TGTGCCAGCAGCTTAACAGGTCTAAGCTATGGCTACACCTTC.

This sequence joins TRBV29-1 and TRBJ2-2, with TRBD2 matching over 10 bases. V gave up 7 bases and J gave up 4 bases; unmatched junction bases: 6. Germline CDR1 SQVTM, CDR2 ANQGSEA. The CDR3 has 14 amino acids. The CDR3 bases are TGCAGCGCAACTAGCGGGATGGGCACCGGGGAGCTGTTTTTT. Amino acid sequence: CSATSGMGTGELFF.

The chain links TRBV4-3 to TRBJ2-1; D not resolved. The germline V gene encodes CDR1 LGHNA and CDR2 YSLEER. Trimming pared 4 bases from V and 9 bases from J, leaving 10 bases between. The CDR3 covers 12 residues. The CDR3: CASSLHYGEQFF. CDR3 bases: TGCGCCAGCAGCCTGCACTACGGTGAGCAGTTCTTC.

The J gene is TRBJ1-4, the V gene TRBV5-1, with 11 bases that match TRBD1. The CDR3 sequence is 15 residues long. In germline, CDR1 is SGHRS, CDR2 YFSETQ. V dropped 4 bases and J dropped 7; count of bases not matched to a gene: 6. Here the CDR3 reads CASSPTGQGGEKLFF. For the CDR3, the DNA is TGCGCCAGCAGCCCTACGGGACAGGGGGGTGAAAAACTGTTTTTT.

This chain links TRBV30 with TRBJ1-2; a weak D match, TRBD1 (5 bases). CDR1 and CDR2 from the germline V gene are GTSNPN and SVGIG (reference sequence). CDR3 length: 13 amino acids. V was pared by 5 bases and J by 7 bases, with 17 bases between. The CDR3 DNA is TGTGCCTGGTATTTAAGCCGGGGGGGTGGCTACACCTTC. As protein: CAWYLSRGGGYTF.

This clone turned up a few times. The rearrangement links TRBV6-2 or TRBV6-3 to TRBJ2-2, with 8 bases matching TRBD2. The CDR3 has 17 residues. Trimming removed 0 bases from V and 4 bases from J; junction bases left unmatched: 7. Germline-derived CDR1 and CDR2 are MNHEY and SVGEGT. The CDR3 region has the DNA TGTGCCAGCAGTTACTCGAGTAGCGGGATGCTCACCGGGGAGCTGTTTTTT. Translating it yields CASSYSSSGMLTGELFF.

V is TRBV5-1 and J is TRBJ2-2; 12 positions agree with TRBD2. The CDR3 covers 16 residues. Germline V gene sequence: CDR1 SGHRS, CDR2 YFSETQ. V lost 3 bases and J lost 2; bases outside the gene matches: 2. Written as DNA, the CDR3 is TGCGCCAGCAGCTCTAGCGGGAGGGCCAACACCGGGGAGCTGTTTTTT. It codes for CASSSSGRANTGELFF.

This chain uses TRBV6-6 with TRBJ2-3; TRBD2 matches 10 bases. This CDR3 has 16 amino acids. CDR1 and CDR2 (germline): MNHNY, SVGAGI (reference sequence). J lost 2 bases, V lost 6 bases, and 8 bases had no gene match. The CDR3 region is CASRTQLAGHTDTQYF. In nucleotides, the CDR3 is TGTGCCAGCAGAACCCAACTAGCGGGACACACAGATACGCAGTATTTT.

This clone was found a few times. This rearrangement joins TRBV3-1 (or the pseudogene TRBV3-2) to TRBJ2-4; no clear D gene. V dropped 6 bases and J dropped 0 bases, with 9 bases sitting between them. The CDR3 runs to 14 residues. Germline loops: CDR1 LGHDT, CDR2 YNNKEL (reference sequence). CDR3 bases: TGTGCCAGCAGTACGGGTCTAGCCAAAAACATTCAGTACTTC. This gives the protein CASSTGLAKNIQYF.

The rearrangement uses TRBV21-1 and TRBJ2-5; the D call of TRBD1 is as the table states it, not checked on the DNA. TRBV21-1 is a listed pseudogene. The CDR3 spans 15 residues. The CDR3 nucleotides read TGTGCCAGCAGCACGGGACAGGGGGTACTCGAGACCCAGTACTTC. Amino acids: CASSTGQGVLETQYF.

CDR3 in DNA: TGTGCCAGCAGTTACCGGACAACCGGGAGCACCTACAATGAGCAGTTCTTC. Its translation: CASSYRTTGSTYNEQFF. The genes are TRBV6-2 or TRBV6-3 and TRBJ2-1; a possible D gene is TRBD2 (6 bases). Between the trimmed V and J ends, which lost 2 bases and 2 bases, there was a span of 16 bases. The CDR3 contains 17 residues. CDR1 and CDR2 (germline): MNHEY, SVGEGT.

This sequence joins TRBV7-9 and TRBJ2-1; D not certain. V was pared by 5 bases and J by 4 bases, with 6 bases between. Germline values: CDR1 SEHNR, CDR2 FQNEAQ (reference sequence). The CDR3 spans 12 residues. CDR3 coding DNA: TGTGCCAGCAGCCCCGTTTACAATGAGCAGTTCTTC. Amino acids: CASSPVYNEQFF.

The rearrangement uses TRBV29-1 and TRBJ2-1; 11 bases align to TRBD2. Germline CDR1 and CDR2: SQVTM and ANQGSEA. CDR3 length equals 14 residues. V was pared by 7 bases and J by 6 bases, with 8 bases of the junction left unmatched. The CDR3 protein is CSAQGLAGGNEQFF. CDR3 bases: TGCAGCGCCCAAGGGCTAGCGGGAGGCAATGAGCAGTTCTTC.